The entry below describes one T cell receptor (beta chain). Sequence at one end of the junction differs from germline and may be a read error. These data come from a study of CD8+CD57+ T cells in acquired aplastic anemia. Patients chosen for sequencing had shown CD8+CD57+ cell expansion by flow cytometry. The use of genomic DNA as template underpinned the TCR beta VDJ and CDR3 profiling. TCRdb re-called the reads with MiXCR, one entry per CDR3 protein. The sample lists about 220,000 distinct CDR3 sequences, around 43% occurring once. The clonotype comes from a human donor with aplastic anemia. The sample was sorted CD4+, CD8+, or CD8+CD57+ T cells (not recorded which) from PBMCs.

The CDR3 spells CASSRPPQGNSGNTIYF. The CDR3, as DNA: TGTGCTAGCAGTCGACCTCCTCAAGGAAACTCTGGAAACACCATATATTTT. J is TRBJ1-3 and V is TRBV6-1; D is ambiguous. This CDR3 has 17 residues. Per germline, CDR1 MNHNS and CDR2 SASEGT.